Described below is a single T cell receptor beta chain sequence and its context. Its antigen is unknown. It has no much larger one-base neighbor in the sample; base qualities were not kept. According to the study, the label for this sample's time point signals: about 28 days (+/-7) after the second vaccine dose. AZD1222 recipients given second doses at about 4 weeks or at about 12 weeks were pooled, since spike-specific TCR depth and breadth were not found to differ between the two schedules. Samples from vaccinated people were obtained from the UK trials COV001 and COV002, which included a single-blind randomized controlled phase 2/3 trial of AZD1222 (ChAdOx1 nCoV-19) in healthy adults. Trial participant PBMC samples were collected at day 0 and day 28 after the second dose for TCRbeta chain sequencing. The CDR3 regions of human TCRbeta chains were analyzed by immunosequencing. The study's own analysis went as follows. TCRs in the repertoires were matched against a reference library of SARS-CoV-2-specific TCRs that had been generated with the MIRA antigen-specificity platform. Breadth was defined as the fraction of unique TCRs that were SARS-CoV-2-associated, and depth was defined as the fraction of total T cells that were SARS-CoV-2-associated. Each spike-specific TCR was assigned to its reactive spike region and to a CD4 or CD8 class using the MIRA data. Log10-transformed breadth and depth values were compared by one-way ANOVA with Sidak's multiple comparisons tests. As stored in TCRdb, this immuneACCESS dataset retains in-frame rearrangements with V and J assigned. A fraction of the clones does not appear; measured against another copy, unresolved V genes explain less than half of the discrepancy, and the remainder lacks a known reason. The V and J calls and the clone size are those of that table, but D and trimming were determined from the DNA. In all, the sample holds about 140,000 clones, and around 90% of those were seen once. Clones ranked in the top ten supply approximately 3% of the sample.

Per the germline V gene, LGHNA is the CDR1 and YNFKEQ is the CDR2. From the cysteine up to the phenylalanine, the CDR3 has a length of 16 residues. The sequence is cut down to CDR3 DNA, 48 bases in frame from base 1. V and J lose 0 bases and 4 bases, and a span of 12 bases separates them. The data originate from a study of T cell responses to AZD1222 COVID-19 vaccine (dated by TCRdb to the early 2020s). Looking at the study overall: TCR sequencing was performed for roughly 250 trial participants, of whom 200 to 210 were given two doses of AZD1222 and about 25 were given two doses of MenACWY control vaccine. Trial participants were enrolled into age subgroups of 18-55, 56-69 and 70-plus years, which contained approximately 150, 28 and 58 TCR-sequenced participants, respectively.

The research as a whole found: In the small 56-69-year group, the increase in depth fell short of significance, most likely because of low power. Conclusions about previously exposed vaccinees were limited because only a handful of AZD1222 recipients were SARS-CoV-2 seropositive at baseline. Because no day 14 peak-response samples were available, the repertoires could be characterized only after the peak T cell response. Spike-specific TCR breadth and depth rose significantly after two AZD1222 doses compared with day 0 and with MenACWY recipients. Reportedly, close to half of the unique spike-specific TCRs recognized epitopes lying outside the regions that are mutated in the B.1.351 and B.1.1.7 variants. Most participants were white British and females outnumbered males, and the authors suggested that clonal diversity may have been underestimated. The whole spike protein was spanned by vaccine-associated CD4 TCRs, and dominant responses were seen in regions 160-218 and 743-854.

This TCR was recovered from an adult who received the AZD1222 COVID-19 vaccine. The chain is assembled from TRBV4-2 and TRBJ1-4; the D segment cannot be called with confidence. Sequenced here: peripheral blood, sampled 28 days after the second AZD1222 dose. CDR3 sequence: CASSQDWGQSNEKLFF. The DNA sequence follows: TGTGCCAGCAGCCAAGATTGGGGTCAGAGTAATGAAAAACTGTTTTTT.